This T cell receptor beta chain is from a study of response to subunit inactivated influenza vaccine. This clonotype occurred a few times. Its antigen is unidentified. TCRdb re-called the RT-PCR reads with MiXCR, one entry per CDR3 protein. The sample has 550,000 to 600,000 distinct CDR3 sequences; approximately 12% are singletons. Study-wide results and limits: Every seasonal influenza vaccination brings in few new T cells, the authors suggested.

The CDR3 runs 16 residues. Germline V gene data show CDR1 as DFQATT and CDR2 as SNEGSKA (reference sequence). Trimming took 1 base from V and 5 from J; bases not matched to a gene: 13. The receptor was derived from a man in his fifties or sixties who received an inactivated influenza vaccine. Sequenced here: PBMCs from blood, sampled on the day of vaccination. V is TRBV20-1 and J is TRBJ2-7, with 8 bases aligning to TRBD1. The CDR3 loop is CSARARGLGELDEQYF. For the CDR3, the DNA is TGCAGTGCTAGAGCCAGGGGGCTTGGGGAGTTAGACGAGCAGTACTTC.